This is a list of T cell receptor beta chains from one sample in a study of cytomegalovirus exposure and HLA in healthy donors. Some clones are missing from TCRdb's copy, which holds only in-frame ones; the method was immunoSEQ multiplex PCR. Here the sample spans 150,000 to 180,000 clones, approximately 80% being singletons. The specimen was PBMCs. These receptor sequences come from a woman in her thirties or forties in good health and CMV-seronegative. Each CDR3 is given with its conserved first and last residue. The D gene is left open where the match is weak. Size values are once, few and many counts, or a class for expanded clones, and some rows have none.

size	V	D	J	DNA	CDR3
NA	TRBV15	NA	TRBJ1-4	TGTGCCACCAGCAGCAGTAATGAAAAACTGTTTTTT	CATSSSNEKLFF
NA	TRBV28	NA	TRBJ1-1	TGTGCCAGCAGTAGAGCGACGGAGTTCCTGAACACTGAAGCTTTCTTT	CASSRATEFLNTEAFF
once	TRBV6-5	NA	TRBJ2-7	TGTGCCAGCAGCCGGGGGGCGGGAGATCCCGAGCAGTACTTC	CASSRGAGDPEQYF
once	TRBV7-2	TRBD1	TRBJ2-5	TGTGCCAGCAGTAAACGAGGGGGCGCGGTAGAGACCCAGTACTTC	CASSKRGGAVETQYF
NA	TRBV10-3	NA	TRBJ1-5	TGTGCCATCAAAGGTGCAGGTCCCGTGAATCAGCCCCAGCATTTT	CAIKGAGPVNQPQHF
NA	TRBV5-1	NA	TRBJ2-5	TGCGCCAGCAGGCCGCCGGGACAAGGGGTGGAGACCCAGTACTTC	CASRPPGQGVETQYF
NA	TRBV30	TRBD2	TRBJ2-7	TGTGCCTGGAGTGGACTAGCGGGGTTTAACGAGCAGTACTTC	CAWSGLAGFNEQYF
NA	TRBV6-5	NA	TRBJ2-5	TGTGCCAGCAGTTACTCGAAAGTACTAGGGGAGACCCAGTACTTC	CASSYSKVLGETQYF
NA	TRBV4-1	NA	TRBJ1-4	TGCGCCAGCAGCCAAGAGGGAGCTGGTGGTGAAAAACTGTTTTTT	CASSQEGAGGEKLFF
NA	TRBV5-6	NA	TRBJ1-1	TGTGCCAGCAGCTTGGAACGGGTTGAAGCTTTCTTT	CASSLERVEAFF
NA	TRBV7-2	NA	TRBJ1-6	TGTGCCAGCAGCTCAGTGCCCACACCCCTCCACTTT	CASSSVPTPLHF
NA	TRBV5-3	NA	TRBJ1-1	TGTGCCAGAAGCTTGGTCAGTCACACTGAAGCTTTCTTT	CARSLVSHTEAFF
NA	TRBV2	TRBD1	TRBJ1-2	TGTGCCAGCAGTCAAAATCAGGGGGCAACGGGAGGCTACACCTTC	CASSQNQGATGGYTF
NA	TRBV28	NA	TRBJ1-6	TGTGCCAGCAGTTTGGGCGCAACCTATAATTCACCCCTCCACTTT	CASSLGATYNSPLHF
NA	TRBV5-1	TRBD2	TRBJ2-1	TGCGCCAGCAGTTCTGGGACTAGCGACAATGAGCAGTTCTTC	CASSSGTSDNEQFF
once	TRBV6-5	NA	TRBJ2-1	TGTGCCAGCAACTCCCCGCGTAGCGGCCGGCCGTGGTTCTTC	CASNSPRSGRPWFF
NA	TRBV6-6	NA	TRBJ2-7	TGTGCCAGCAGTTCGGGCGAGCAGTACTTC	CASSSGEQYF
NA	TRBV28	NA	TRBJ1-5	TGTGCCAGCAGTTTATATGGCAGGAGCAATCAGCCCCAGCATTTT	CASSLYGRSNQPQHF
NA	TRBV13	TRBD1	TRBJ1-1	TGTGCCAGCAGCACCAAACAGGGGTCGAACACTGAAGCTTTCTTT	CASSTKQGSNTEAFF
once	TRBV2	TRBD1	TRBJ2-2	TGTGCCAGCAGTGAACAGGGGGCTAACACCGGGGAGCTGTTTTTT	CASSEQGANTGELFF
NA	TRBV19	TRBD1	TRBJ2-2	TGTGCCAGGGACAGGGGGGGTTTCACCGGGGAGCTGTTTTTT	CARDRGGFTGELFF
NA	TRBV27	TRBD1	TRBJ1-1	TGTGCCAGCAGGGGACAGGGGAACACTGAAGCTTTCTTT	CASRGQGNTEAFF